The 27 T cell receptor beta chains below all came from one sample that was sequenced in a study of metastatic and nonmetastatic thyroid tumors. MiXCR reprocessed the PCR reads for TCRdb. This table has around 31,000 clones, 15% appearing once. All patients were untreated before thyroid surgery. The sequenced material came from blood. The receptors derive from a male donor with papillary thyroid cancer or a benign thyroid nodule (not recorded which). Some clones in this sample may be carry-over from other donors' samples.

This clone was observed at least ten times. The DNA of the CDR3 is TGTGCCAGCTCACCACGGTCAGGAGGAGATACGCAGTATTTT. This encodes CASSPRSGGDTQYF. The V gene is TRBV18, the J gene TRBJ2-3; tentatively, D is TRBD2 (5 bases). CDR1 and CDR2 (germline): KGHSH, LQKENI. This CDR3 contains 14 residues. V was shortened by 1 base and J by 5 bases, with 10 bases between the two germline ends.

The sample holds many counts of this clone. CDR3 sequence (DNA): TGTGCCAGCAGCGTAGCTGACAGGGGGTCTGGAAACACCATATATTTT. Its protein product is CASSVADRGSGNTIYF. This chain links TRBV9 with TRBJ1-3; 9 bases align to TRBD1. Germline assignment: CDR1 SGDLS and CDR2 YYNGEE. V shed 0 bases, J shed 1 base, and the junction held 2 bases outside the gene matches. This CDR3 contains 16 residues. The full variable domain, with the rest looked up from reference TRBV9 and TRBJ1-3, is DSGVTQTPKHLITATGQRVTLRCSPRSGDLSVYWYQQSLDQGLQFLIQYYNGEERAKGNILERFSAQQFPDLHSELNLSSLELGDSALYFCASSVADRGSGNTIYFGEGSWLTVV.

Worth noting for this clone: A junction end diverges from the germline sequence, so it may reflect a read error. The chain employs TRBV7-9 and TRBJ2-7, with 8 bases lining up with TRBD1. Looked up from germline, CDR1 is SEHNR and CDR2 is FQNEAQ (reference sequence). The CDR3 extends over 15 amino acids. CDR3 nucleotide sequence: TGTGCCGGCAGCCGAGGTCCGGGACAGGATTACGAGCAGTACTTC. Translating it yields CAGSRGPGQDYEQYF. The full variable domain, completed using reference TRBV7-9 and TRBJ2-7, is DTGVSQNPRHKITKRGQNVTFRCDPISEHNRLYWYRQTLGQGPEFLTYFQNEAQLEKSRLLSDRFSAERPKGSFSTLEIQRTEQGDSAMYLCAGSRGPGQDYEQYFGPGTRLTVT.

In its sample, this clone is medium-sized. This chain connects TRBV2 to TRBJ2-7, with TRBD1 identical over 10 bases. CDR3 length: 15 residues. Germline-derived CDR1 and CDR2 are SNHLY and FYNNEI. With V trimmed by 2 bases and J by 1 base, 2 bases remained unmatched. CDR3: CASSEPGQGSYEQYF. The CDR3 DNA reads as TGTGCCAGCAGTGAACCGGGACAGGGGTCCTACGAGCAGTACTTC.

This clone has ten or more counts. The chain links TRBV4-1 to TRBJ1-2; a possible D gene is TRBD1 (6 bases). Trimming shortened V by 0 bases and J by 7 bases, and 9 bases separated the two germline ends. CDR3 length equals 13 residues. Germline V gives CDR1 MGHRA, CDR2 YSYEKL. CDR3 amino acids: CASSQDRGAGYTF. For the CDR3, the DNA is TGCGCCAGCAGCCAAGATAGGGGGGCTGGCTACACCTTC.

By its share, this clone is large (0.1 to 1%). J is TRBJ2-7 and V is TRBV27; 8 nucleotides agree with TRBD2. The CDR3 has 16 amino acids. Germline-derived CDR1 and CDR2 are MNHEY and SMNVEV (reference sequence). V was pared by 4 bases and J by 2 bases, with 10 bases of the junction left unmatched. CDR3 DNA sequence: TGTGCCAGCAGTTCAGGAGCGGGGGAAACTCCCTACGAGCAGTACTTC. Translated, it gives CASSSGAGETPYEQYF.

This clone was observed at least ten times. The chain joins TRBV10-3 to TRBJ2-4; TRBD1 aligns across 9 bases. The CDR3 has 16 residues. Germline CDR1 ENHRY, CDR2 SYGVKD. V shed 10 bases and J 7 bases; nucleotides not matched to a gene: 17. The CDR3: CATASRDRERGNIQYF. For the CDR3, the DNA is TGTGCCACCGCTTCCCGGGACAGGGAGCGAGGCAACATTCAGTACTTC.

There are many counts of this clone. The J gene is TRBJ2-1, the V gene TRBV11-1, with 10 bases that match TRBD1. CDR1 SGHAT and CDR2 FQDESV come from the germline V gene (reference sequence). The CDR3 runs 19 residues. J was trimmed by 4 bases and V by 0 bases; bases with no gene match: 12. In DNA form, the CDR3 reads TGTGCCAGCAGCTTAGCAGGACAGGGGGATTCAGGACTTTACAATGAGCAGTTCTTC. This sequence encodes CASSLAGQGDSGLYNEQFF.

This clone was counted ten times or more. The CDR3 DNA follows: TGTGCCAGCAGCTTACAGCCCGCGGCGAACACTGAAGCTTTCTTT. Translating gives CASSLQPAANTEAFF. This chain links TRBV7-3 with TRBJ1-1, with D hard to call. The CDR3 is 15 residues long. The germline CDR1 and CDR2 sequences are SGHTA and FQGTGA. Trimming removed 2 bases from V and 1 base from J, with 11 bases in between.

By proportion, this clone is medium-sized (0.01 to 0.1%). The chain employs TRBV7-3 and TRBJ2-3, with D unclear. Trimming left V 5 bases short and J 4 bases short, with 10 bases between. Per germline, CDR1 SGHTA and CDR2 FQGTGA. The CDR3 is 13 residues long. CDR3 coding DNA: TGTGCCAGCAGCAACCCTCCCTCAGATACGCAGTATTTT. It yields the protein CASSNPPSDTQYF.

This clone occurred many times. The chain uses TRBV9 and TRBJ2-7; TRBD2 matches at 11 bases. The CDR3 length is 16 residues. The germline gives CDR1 SGDLS, CDR2 YYNGEE. V shed 0 bases and J 4 bases; nucleotides not matched to a gene: 6. CDR3 coding DNA: TGTGCCAGCAGCGTAGCTAAGACTAGCGGGGCTTACGAGCAGTACTTC. Amino acids: CASSVAKTSGAYEQYF. Filled out from reference TRBV9 and TRBJ2-7, the complete variable domain reads DSGVTQTPKHLITATGQRVTLRCSPRSGDLSVYWYQQSLDQGLQFLIQYYNGEERAKGNILERFSAQQFPDLHSELNLSSLELGDSALYFCASSVAKTSGAYEQYFGPGTRLTVT.

This clone was counted many times. The junction departs from germline at one end; a sequencing error may be responsible. This sequence joins TRBV7-7 and TRBJ2-5, with 7 bases that match TRBD1. Germline lookup yields CDR1 SSHAT and CDR2 FNYEAQ (reference sequence). The CDR3 sequence is 13 residues long. The CDR3 sequence is CASSQTGVETQYF. DNA of the CDR3: TGTGCTAGCAGCCAAACAGGGGTCGAGACCCAGTACTTC.

This clone was seen ten or more times. V gene TRBV27 combines with J gene TRBJ2-7; 10 positions agree with TRBD1. This CDR3 region has 14 residues. The germline V gene encodes CDR1 MNHEY and CDR2 SMNVEV (reference sequence). V shed 6 bases and J 7 bases; nucleotides not matched to a gene: 9. CDR3 coding DNA: TGTGCCAGCAGGTTGGGACAGGGGTCGGGGGAGCAGTACTTC. It is translated as CASRLGQGSGEQYF.

This clone has at least ten counts. This may be a read error: a much more frequent sequence differs by one nucleotide. Other DNA sequences in the same sample also yield this CDR3. The rearrangement links TRBV12-3 or TRBV12-4 to TRBJ2-2; a weak D match, TRBD2 (5 bases). The CDR3 is 14 amino acids. The V end was cut by 9 bases, the J end by 4 bases, with 15 bases between. As DNA, the CDR3 is TGTGCCAGTAGTCCTAGCTGGGGCACCGGGGAGCTGTTTTTT. Its protein product is CASSPSWGTGELFF.

This clone has a count of ten or more. The J gene is TRBJ2-2, the V gene TRBV7-8; 9 nucleotides agree with TRBD2. V lost 1 base, J lost 4 bases, and 4 bases stayed unmatched. Germline V gene lookup returns CDR1 SGHVS and CDR2 FQNEAQ. The CDR3 has 16 amino acids. CDR3 protein: CASSLGAGGGTGELFF. CDR3 nucleotides: TGTGCCAGCAGCTTAGGAGCGGGAGGTGGCACCGGGGAGCTGTTTTTT.

V and J are TRBV6-5 and TRBJ1-2, with D perhaps matching TRBD1 (5 bases). CDR1 MNHEY and CDR2 SVGAGI come from the germline V gene. V shed 9 bases and J shed 8 bases, with 13 bases lying between them. The CDR3 is made up of 11 amino acids. As DNA, the CDR3 is TGTGCCAGAAGTAACGGACAAGGCTACACCTTC. Translation gives CARSNGQGYTF.

This clone was found many times. The chain recombines TRBV7-8 with TRBJ2-2, with 9 nucleotides matching TRBD2. The germline V gene has CDR1 SGHVS and CDR2 FQNEAQ. The trim removed 5 bases at V and 6 bases at J, leaving 10 bases unmatched. This CDR3 has 16 amino acids. CDR3 in DNA: TGTGCCAGCAGCCGCCCCGGGACTAGCCTGGCCGGGGAGCTGTTTTTT. This codes for CASSRPGTSLAGELFF.

This clone was found many times. Other nucleotide sequences in the sample specify the same CDR3. This chain links TRBV7-2 with TRBJ2-4, with D unresolved. The CDR3 runs 13 residues. Germline V gene lookup returns CDR1 SGHTA and CDR2 FQGNSA. The V end lost 1 base, the J end lost 16 bases, and 17 bases lay between the germline ends. CDR3 in DNA: TGTGCCAGCAGCTTAGGGGCAGGCTACTTTCGTTACTTC. This translates into CASSLGAGYFRYF.

Turning to this clone: The junction does not match germline at one end; this may be a read error. In the same sample, other DNA sequences code for this CDR3. The chain joins TRBV11-2 to TRBJ1-2; D may be TRBD1 (6 bases). Germline V CDR1 and CDR2: SGHAT, FQNNGV. The CDR3 extends over 14 amino acids. CDR3 sequence (DNA): TGTGCAAGCAGCTTATCGCAGGGGAGCTATGGCTACACCTTC. Translation gives CASSLSQGSYGYTF. The entire variable domain, with the rest obtained from reference TRBV11-2 and TRBJ1-2, is as follows: EAGVAQSPRYKIIEKRQSVAFWCNPISGHATLYWYQQILGQGPKLLIQFQNNGVVDDSQLPKDRFSAERLKGVDSTLKIQPAKLEDSAVYLCASSLSQGSYGYTFGSGTRLTVV.

This clone was seen a few times. The chain carries TRBV27 and TRBJ2-6; D is possibly TRBD2 (5 bases). The CDR3 sequence is 14 residues long. Trimming removed 6 bases from V and 9 bases from J, with 15 bases in between. CDR1 MNHEY and CDR2 SMNVEV come from the germline V gene (reference sequence). CDR3 bases: TGTGCCAGCAGGAGCCCGGTAGCGTTCAACGTCCTGACTTTC. As protein: CASRSPVAFNVLTF.

In its sample, this clone was seen many times. The J gene is TRBJ2-3, the V gene TRBV10-3; D gene unclear. CDR1 is ENHRY and CDR2 is SYGVKD in the germline V gene. The CDR3 contains 11 residues. V lost 4 bases, J lost 2 bases, and 1 base lay in between. DNA of the CDR3: TGTGCCATCAGTGCCACAGATACGCAGTATTTT. This encodes CAISATDTQYF.

V gene TRBV19 combines with J gene TRBJ2-2; D is ambiguous. The germline gives CDR1 LNHDA, CDR2 SQIVND (reference sequence). Trimming pared 4 bases from V and 5 bases from J, leaving 8 bases between. The CDR3 is made up of 13 amino acids. The CDR3: CASSKQTTGELFF. CDR3 nucleotide sequence: TGTGCCAGTAGTAAACAAACTACCGGGGAGCTGTTTTTT. Full variable domain (rest looked up from reference TRBV19 and TRBJ2-2): DGGITQSPKYLFRKEGQNVTLSCEQNLNHDAMYWYRQDPGQGLRLIYYSQIVNDFQKGDIAEGYSVSREKKESFPLTVTSAQKNPTAFYLCASSKQTTGELFFGEGSRLTVL.

This clone came up many times. The chain has TRBV3-1 and TRBJ1-4; 7 bases agree with TRBD1. V dropped 3 bases and J dropped 11; count of bases not matched to a gene: 12. The length of the CDR3 is 15 residues. The germline gives CDR1 LGHDT, CDR2 YNNKEL (reference sequence). This chain's CDR3 is CASSQAGTARGKLFF. CDR3 bases: TGTGCCAGCAGCCAGGCCGGGACAGCCCGGGGGAAACTGTTTTTT.

This clone has more than one count but fewer than ten. Other DNA sequences within the sample encode an identical CDR3. This sequence joins TRBV2 and TRBJ1-3; no reliable D call. CDR3 length: 14 amino acids. Germline CDR1 reads SNHLY; CDR2 reads FYNNEI. With 1 base removed from V and 4 bases from J, the gap between germline ends came to 8 bases. The CDR3 DNA reads as TGTGCCAGCAGTGAAGGGGCAATAGGAAACACCATATATTTT. Its protein product is CASSEGAIGNTIYF. Looking up the rest from reference TRBV2 and TRBJ1-3 gives the full variable domain: EPEVTQTPSHQVTQMGQEVILRCVPISNHLYFYWYRQILGQKVEFLVSFYNNEISEKSEIFDDQFSVERPDGSNFTLKIRSTKLEDSAMYFCASSEGAIGNTIYFGEGSWLTVV.

This clone has a count of ten or more. The V gene is TRBV7-6, the J gene TRBJ2-1; 9 bases are shared with TRBD1. V was pared by 5 bases and J by 7 bases, with 6 bases of the junction left unmatched. The germline V gene has CDR1 SGHVS and CDR2 FNYEAQ. The length of the CDR3 is 14 residues. The CDR3 protein is CASSISGTGNEQFF. The CDR3 nucleotides read TGTGCCAGCAGCATAAGCGGGACAGGGAATGAGCAGTTCTTC.

A remark on this clone: The junction departs from germline at one end; a sequencing error may be responsible. V is TRBV7-8 and J is TRBJ1-5; perhaps TRBD1 as D (6 bases). From germline, CDR1 is SGHVS and CDR2 FQNEAQ. This CDR3 is built from 15 residues. Here the CDR3 reads CASSLDRAWDQSQHF. The CDR3 nucleotides are TGTGCCAGCAGCTTAGACAGGGCGTGGGATCAGTCCCAGCATTTT.

The chain employs TRBV2 and TRBJ1-2; the D gene is possibly TRBD1 (5 bases). Germline V gene sequence: CDR1 SNHLY, CDR2 FYNNEI. Trimming removed 7 bases at V and 2 bases at J, with 11 bases between. The CDR3 extends over 13 amino acids. CDR3 region: CASITGTNYGYTF. For the CDR3, the DNA is TGTGCCAGCATTACAGGTACCAACTATGGCTACACCTTC. The full variable domain, with the rest looked up from reference TRBV2 and TRBJ1-2, is EPEVTQTPSHQVTQMGQEVILRCVPISNHLYFYWYRQILGQKVEFLVSFYNNEISEKSEIFDDQFSVERPDGSNFTLKIRSTKLEDSAMYFCASITGTNYGYTFGSGTRLTVV.